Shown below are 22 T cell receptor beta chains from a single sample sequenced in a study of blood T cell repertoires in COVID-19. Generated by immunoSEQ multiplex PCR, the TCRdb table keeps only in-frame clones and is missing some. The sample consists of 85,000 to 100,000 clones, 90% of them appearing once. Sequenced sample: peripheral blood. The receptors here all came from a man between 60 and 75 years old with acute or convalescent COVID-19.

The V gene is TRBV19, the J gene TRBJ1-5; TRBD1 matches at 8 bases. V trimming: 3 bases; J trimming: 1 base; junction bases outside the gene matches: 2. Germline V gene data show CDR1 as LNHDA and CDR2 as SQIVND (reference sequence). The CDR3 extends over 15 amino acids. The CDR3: CASSIGQGSNQPQHF. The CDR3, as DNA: TGTGCCAGTAGTATTGGACAGGGAAGCAATCAGCCCCAGCATTTT. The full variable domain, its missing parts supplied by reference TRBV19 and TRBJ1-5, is DGGITQSPKYLFRKEGQNVTLSCEQNLNHDAMYWYRQDPGQGLRLIYYSQIVNDFQKGDIAEGYSVSREKKESFPLTVTSAQKNPTAFYLCASSIGQGSNQPQHFGDGTRLSIL.

CDR3 nucleotides: TGTGCCAGCAGTCGATCGACCTGGGCCGCTAACACTGAAGCTTTCTTT. Its translation is CASSRSTWAANTEAFF. The V and J genes are TRBV27 and TRBJ1-1; D is uncertain. Germline CDR1 reads MNHEY; CDR2 reads SMNVEV (reference sequence). V was cut by 5 bases and J by 2 bases, with 18 bases left in between. The CDR3 contains 16 residues.

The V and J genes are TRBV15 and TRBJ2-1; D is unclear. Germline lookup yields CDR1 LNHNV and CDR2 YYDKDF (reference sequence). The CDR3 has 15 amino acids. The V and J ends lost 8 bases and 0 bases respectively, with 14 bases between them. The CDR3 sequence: CATVGSSDSYNEQFF. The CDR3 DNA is TGTGCCACCGTGGGCTCATCTGACTCCTACAATGAGCAGTTCTTC.

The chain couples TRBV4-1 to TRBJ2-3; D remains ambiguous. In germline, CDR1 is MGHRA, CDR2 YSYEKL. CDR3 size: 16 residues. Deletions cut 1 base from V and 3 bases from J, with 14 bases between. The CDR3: CASSQALGAGTDTQYF. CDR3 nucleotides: TGCGCCAGCAGCCAAGCTCTCGGAGCTGGTACAGATACGCAGTATTTT.

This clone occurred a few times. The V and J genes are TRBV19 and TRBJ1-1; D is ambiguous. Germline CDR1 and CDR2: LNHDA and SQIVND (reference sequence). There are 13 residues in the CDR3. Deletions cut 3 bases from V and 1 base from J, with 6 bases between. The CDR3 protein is CASSIQQNTEAFF. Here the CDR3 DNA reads TGTGCCAGTAGTATTCAACAGAACACTGAAGCTTTCTTT.

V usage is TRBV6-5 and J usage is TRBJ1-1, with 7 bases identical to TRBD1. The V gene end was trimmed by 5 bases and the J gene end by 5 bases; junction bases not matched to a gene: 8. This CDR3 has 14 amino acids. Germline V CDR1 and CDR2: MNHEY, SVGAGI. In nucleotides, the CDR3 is TGTGCCAGCAGTCCTCACAGGGGATCTACTGAAGCTTTCTTT. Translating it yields CASSPHRGSTEAFF.

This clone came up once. The CDR3 region has the DNA TGTGCCAGCACCCAACCCGGCGGAGGGAAGAACTATGGCTACACCTTC. Amino acid sequence: CASTQPGGGKNYGYTF. The chain is built from TRBV28 and TRBJ1-2; no reliable D call. This CDR3 contains 16 residues. Germline CDR1 reads MDHEN; CDR2 reads SYDVKM. V lost 7 bases and J 2 bases, leaving 20 bases between the germline ends.

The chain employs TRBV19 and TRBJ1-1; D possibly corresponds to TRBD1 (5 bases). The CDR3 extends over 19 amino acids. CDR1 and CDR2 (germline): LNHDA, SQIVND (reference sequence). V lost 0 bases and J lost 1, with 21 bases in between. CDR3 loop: CASSIDGAGLVGGNTEAFF. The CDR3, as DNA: TGTGCCAGTAGTATAGATGGAGCAGGGCTTGTAGGTGGGAACACTGAAGCTTTCTTT.

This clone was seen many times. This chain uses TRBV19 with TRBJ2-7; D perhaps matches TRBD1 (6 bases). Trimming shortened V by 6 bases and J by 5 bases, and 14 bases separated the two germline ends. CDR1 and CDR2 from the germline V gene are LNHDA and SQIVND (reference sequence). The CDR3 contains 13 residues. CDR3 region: CASSGDRFHEQYF. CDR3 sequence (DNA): TGTGCCAGTAGCGGTGACAGGTTTCACGAGCAGTACTTC.

The CDR3 here is CASTKTGGGNQPQHF. The CDR3 DNA follows: TGTGCCAGCACCAAAACAGGGGGCGGCAATCAGCCCCAGCATTTT. This chain connects TRBV6-5 to TRBJ1-5; 9 nucleotides agree with TRBD1. This CDR3 has 15 residues. Germline V gene data show CDR1 as MNHEY and CDR2 as SVGAGI. V dropped 7 bases and J dropped 2; count of bases not matched to a gene: 6.

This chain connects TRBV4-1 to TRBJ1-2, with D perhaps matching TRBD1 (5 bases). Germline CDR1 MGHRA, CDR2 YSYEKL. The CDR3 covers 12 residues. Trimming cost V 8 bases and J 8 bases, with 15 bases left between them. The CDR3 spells CASAGVARGYTF. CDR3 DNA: TGCGCCAGCGCGGGGGTGGCGCGAGGCTACACCTTC.

The CDR3, as DNA: TGTGCCAGCAGGAGGGACAGGGGAGACACCGGGGAGCTGTTTTTT. Encoded protein: CASRRDRGDTGELFF. This chain uses TRBV2 with TRBJ2-2; TRBD1 matches 10 bases. This CDR3 region has 15 residues. V shed 6 bases, J shed 3 bases, and the junction held 4 bases outside the gene matches. Germline-derived CDR1 and CDR2 are SNHLY and FYNNEI. Drawing the rest from reference TRBV2 and TRBJ2-2, the complete variable domain is EPEVTQTPSHQVTQMGQEVILRCVPISNHLYFYWYRQILGQKVEFLVSFYNNEISEKSEIFDDQFSVERPDGSNFTLKIRSTKLEDSAMYFCASRRDRGDTGELFFGEGSRLTVL.

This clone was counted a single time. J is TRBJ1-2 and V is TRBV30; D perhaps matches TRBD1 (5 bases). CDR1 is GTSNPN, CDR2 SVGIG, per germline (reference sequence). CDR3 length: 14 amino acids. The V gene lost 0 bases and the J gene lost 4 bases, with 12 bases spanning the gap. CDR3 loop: CAWSVGGTSYGYTF. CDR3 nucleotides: TGTGCCTGGAGTGTTGGGGGGACGAGCTATGGCTACACCTTC.

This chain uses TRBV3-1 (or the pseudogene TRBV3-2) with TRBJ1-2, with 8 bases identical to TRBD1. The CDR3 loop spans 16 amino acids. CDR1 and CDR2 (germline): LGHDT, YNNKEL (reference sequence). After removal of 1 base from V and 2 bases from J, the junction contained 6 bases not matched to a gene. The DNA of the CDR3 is TGTGCCAGCAGCCAAGGGGACAGGACCACGAACTATGGCTACACCTTC. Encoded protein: CASSQGDRTTNYGYTF.

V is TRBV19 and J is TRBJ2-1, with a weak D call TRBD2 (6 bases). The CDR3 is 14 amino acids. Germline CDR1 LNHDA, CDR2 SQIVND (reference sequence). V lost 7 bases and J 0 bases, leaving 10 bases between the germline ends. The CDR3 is CASKGLLSYNEQFF. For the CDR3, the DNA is TGTGCCAGTAAGGGACTGCTCTCCTACAATGAGCAGTTCTTC.

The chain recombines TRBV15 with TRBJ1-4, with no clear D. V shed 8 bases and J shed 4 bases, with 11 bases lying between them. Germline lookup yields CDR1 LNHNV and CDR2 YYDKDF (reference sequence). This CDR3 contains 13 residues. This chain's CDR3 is CATSRDINEKLFF. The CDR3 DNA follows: TGTGCCACCTCTCGAGACATTAATGAAAAACTGTTTTTT.

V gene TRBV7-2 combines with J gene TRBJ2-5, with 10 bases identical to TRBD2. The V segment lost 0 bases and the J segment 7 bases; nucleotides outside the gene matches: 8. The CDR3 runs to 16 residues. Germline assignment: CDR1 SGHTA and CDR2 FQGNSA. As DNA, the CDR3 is TGTGCCAGCAGCTTAGCCTTTTCTAGCGGGGGAGGGACCCAGTACTTC. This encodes CASSLAFSSGGGTQYF.

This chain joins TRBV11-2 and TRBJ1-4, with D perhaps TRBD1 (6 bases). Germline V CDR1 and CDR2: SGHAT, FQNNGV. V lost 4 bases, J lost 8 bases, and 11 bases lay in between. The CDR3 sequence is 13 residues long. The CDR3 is CASSSGQNEKLFF. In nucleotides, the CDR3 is TGTGCCAGCAGCTCCGGACAGAACGAAAAACTGTTTTTT.

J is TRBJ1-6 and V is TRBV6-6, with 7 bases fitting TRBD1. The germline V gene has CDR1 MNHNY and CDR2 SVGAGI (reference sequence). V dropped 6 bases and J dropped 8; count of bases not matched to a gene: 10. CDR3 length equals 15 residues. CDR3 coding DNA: TGTGCCAGCAGAACAAACAGGGGTGTGGATTCACCCCTCCACTTT. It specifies CASRTNRGVDSPLHF.

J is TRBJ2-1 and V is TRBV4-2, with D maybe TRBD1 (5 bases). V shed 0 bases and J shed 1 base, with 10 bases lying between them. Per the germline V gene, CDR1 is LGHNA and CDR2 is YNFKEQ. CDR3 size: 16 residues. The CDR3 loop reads CASSQEGDRSYNEQFF. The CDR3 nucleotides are TGTGCCAGCAGCCAAGAAGGGGATCGGTCCTACAATGAGCAGTTCTTC.

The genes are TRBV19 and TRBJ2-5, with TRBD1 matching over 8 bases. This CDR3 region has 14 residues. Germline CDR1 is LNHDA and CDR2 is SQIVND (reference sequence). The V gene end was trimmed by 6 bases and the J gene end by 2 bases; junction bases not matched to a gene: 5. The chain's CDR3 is CASSGRGQQETQYF. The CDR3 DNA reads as TGTGCCAGTAGCGGCAGGGGGCAGCAAGAGACCCAGTACTTC. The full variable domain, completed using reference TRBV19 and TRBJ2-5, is DGGITQSPKYLFRKEGQNVTLSCEQNLNHDAMYWYRQDPGQGLRLIYYSQIVNDFQKGDIAEGYSVSREKKESFPLTVTSAQKNPTAFYLCASSGRGQQETQYFGPGTRLLVL.

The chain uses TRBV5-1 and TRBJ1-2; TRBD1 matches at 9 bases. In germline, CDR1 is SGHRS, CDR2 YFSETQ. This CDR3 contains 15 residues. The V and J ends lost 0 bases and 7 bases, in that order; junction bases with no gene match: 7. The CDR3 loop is CASSLAGTGSGGYTF. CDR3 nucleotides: TGCGCCAGCAGCTTGGCCGGGACAGGGTCGGGTGGCTACACCTTC.